Shown below are 29 T cell receptor beta chains from a single sample sequenced in a study of CD8 T cells in ankylosing spondylitis. TCRdb re-called the 5' RACE reads through MiXCR, storing one row per CDR3 protein. The sample records about 130,000 distinct CDR3 sequences, 6% to 8% being singletons. Sample: blood, either unsorted or a sorted T cell fraction (not recorded which). These receptors all stem from a female donor with ankylosing spondylitis or in good health (not recorded which).

This clonotype was observed at least ten times. V is TRBV5-1 and J is TRBJ1-2; D gene uncertain. V shed 4 bases and J shed 8 bases, with 18 bases lying between them. The CDR3 runs to 14 residues. The germline V gene encodes CDR1 SGHRS and CDR2 YFSETQ. CDR3 sequence reads: CASSPNLGQSGYTF. CDR3 nucleotide sequence: TGCGCCAGCAGCCCCAACCTCGGCCAGTCAGGCTACACCTTC.

This clonotype was counted many times. V gene TRBV25-1 combines with J gene TRBJ1-6; D gene uncertain. CDR3 length equals 15 residues. V was clipped by 1 base and J by 6 bases, with 10 bases between them. Germline V CDR1 and CDR2: MGHDK, SYGVNS. The CDR3 loop is CASSESLRINSPLHF. The DNA for the CDR3 is TGTGCCAGCAGTGAATCCCTCCGGATTAATTCACCCCTCCACTTT.

In the case of this clonotype: This is likely a read error, given that the CDR3 carries no conserved phenylalanine or tryptophan at its end. The genes are TRBV7-9 and TRBJ2-3; tentative D call: TRBD1 (6 bases). Looked up from germline, CDR1 is SEHNR and CDR2 is FQNEAQ (reference sequence). This CDR3 comprises 15 residues. V shed 5 bases and J shed 2 bases, with 14 bases lying between them. The CDR3 sequence is CASSGRGKATDTQYL. The DNA for the CDR3 is TGTGCCAGCAGCGGCAGGGGAAAGGCCACAGATACGCAGTATCTT.

This clonotype was detected only a few times. The chain joins TRBV2 to TRBJ2-7; D gene ambiguous. CDR1 and CDR2 (germline): SNHLY, FYNNEI. V lost 10 bases to trimming and J lost 7 bases, with 14 bases between them. CDR3 length: 11 residues. The CDR3 DNA sequence: TGTGCCATCTCTTTGGGGTGGGAGCAGTACTTC. Translating it yields CAISLGWEQYF.

In its sample, this clonotype was seen many times. This sequence joins TRBV12-3 or TRBV12-4 and TRBJ2-1; the match to TRBD2 covers 12 bases. Losses at the gene ends were 1 base for V and 7 bases for J; bases not matched to a gene: 2. This CDR3 comprises 15 residues. As DNA, the CDR3 is TGTGCCAGCAGTTTAGTCCTAGCGGGGGGGAATGAGCAGTTCTTC. This sequence encodes CASSLVLAGGNEQFF.

There are many counts of this clonotype. This chain joins TRBV15 and TRBJ1-1, with D hard to call. CDR3 size: 13 residues. Germline-derived CDR1 and CDR2 are LNHNV and YYDKDF (reference sequence). The ends were cut back, 8 bases at V and 4 bases at J, with 14 bases in the middle. CDR3 region: CATHSKGATEAFF. CDR3 nucleotide sequence: TGTGCCACCCATAGTAAGGGAGCCACTGAAGCTTTCTTT.

This clonotype was detected ten times or more. V gene TRBV12-3 or TRBV12-4 combines with J gene TRBJ2-3; D is undetermined. The V end lost 1 base, the J end lost 6 bases, and 8 bases lay between the germline ends. The CDR3 has 13 amino acids. This chain's CDR3 is CASSLGGMDTQYF. CDR3 DNA sequence: TGTGCCAGCAGTTTAGGCGGAATGGATACGCAGTATTTT.

In this sample, this clonotype turned up many times. The chain recombines TRBV9 with TRBJ1-2; a weak D match, TRBD1 (5 bases). Trimming stripped 4 bases from V and 8 bases from J, with 21 bases between. Germline CDR1 is SGDLS and CDR2 is YYNGEE. CDR3 size: 15 residues. CDR3 amino acids: CASSSLDPGLMGYTF. As DNA, the CDR3 is TGTGCCAGCAGCTCCCTAGATCCGGGACTTATGGGCTACACCTTC.

This clonotype was counted at least ten times. The CDR3 loop is CSARDPLGTGTDNYGYTF. CDR3 sequence (DNA): TGCAGTGCTAGAGATCCCCTAGGGACGGGGACAGATAACTATGGCTACACCTTC. The chain uses TRBV20-1 and TRBJ1-2, with 7 bases matching TRBD1. The germline gives CDR1 DFQATT, CDR2 SNEGSKA (reference sequence). V shed 0 bases, J shed 1 base, and the junction held 14 bases outside the gene matches. The CDR3 extends over 18 amino acids.

Worth noting for this clonotype: A much larger clone lies a single base off, so this may be a read error. Here the CDR3 omits its conserved ending phenylalanine or tryptophan, so a read error is the likely source. The CDR3 nucleotides read TGTGCCAGCAGCCCCCGACAGTCAAATTCACCCCTCCACGTT. Protein product: CASSPRQSNSPLHV. This chain links TRBV6-1 with TRBJ1-6; possible D gene TRBD1, 5 bases. Trimming stripped 6 bases from V and 7 bases from J, with 13 bases between. The CDR3 sequence is 14 residues long. The germline V gene has CDR1 MNHNS and CDR2 SASEGT.

This clonotype was seen many times. V is TRBV6-2 or TRBV6-3 and J is TRBJ1-2, with D possibly being TRBD1 (5 bases). Trimming took 5 bases from V and 0 from J, leaving 7 bases between them. Germline CDR1 is MNHEY and CDR2 is SVGEGT. The CDR3 length is 13 residues. DNA for the CDR3: TGTGCCAGCAGTACGACAGCTAACTATGGCTACACCTTC. It encodes CASSTTANYGYTF.

This clonotype was seen many times. The CDR3, as DNA: TGCGCCAGCAGCCAAGGGACTTCACTAGCCAAAAACATTCAGTACTTC. It is translated as CASSQGTSLAKNIQYF. The rearrangement joins TRBV5-1 to TRBJ2-4, with D perhaps TRBD2 (6 bases). Germline assignment: CDR1 SGHRS and CDR2 YFSETQ. V was cut by 4 bases and J by 0 bases, with 14 bases left in between. This CDR3 comprises 16 residues.

This clonotype was detected ten times or more. The chain recombines TRBV5-1 with TRBJ1-6; D call uncertain. The germline gives CDR1 SGHRS, CDR2 YFSETQ. This CDR3 region has 15 residues. V was trimmed by 2 bases and J by 8 bases, leaving 14 bases between them. CDR3 DNA: TGCGCCAGCAGCTTTAGGCTGGACGGGGATTCACCCCTCCACTTT. It translates to CASSFRLDGDSPLHF. The full variable domain, rest sourced from reference TRBV5-1 and TRBJ1-6, is KAGVTQTPRYLIKTRGQQVTLSCSPISGHRSVSWYQQTPGQGLQFLFEYFSETQRNKGNFPGRFSGRQFSNSRSEMNVSTLELGDSALYLCASSFRLDGDSPLHFGNGTRLTVT.

This clonotype was observed at least ten times. This sequence joins TRBV5-5 and TRBJ2-2; 7 bases are a match to TRBD2. The trim removed 6 bases at V and 1 base at J, leaving 6 bases unmatched. The CDR3 is made up of 15 amino acids. CDR1 and CDR2 from the germline V gene are SGHKS and YYEKEE (reference sequence). The CDR3 DNA reads TGTGCCAGCATCAAAGGGAGGGTGAACACCGGGGAGCTGTTTTTT. It yields the protein CASIKGRVNTGELFF.

This clonotype was seen at least ten times. V and J are TRBV3-1 and TRBJ1-4; D unresolved. The germline CDR1 and CDR2 sequences are LGHDT and YNNKEL (reference sequence). This CDR3 contains 16 residues. V lost 5 bases, J lost 6 bases, and 19 bases lay in between. CDR3 loop: CASSSNRPPNDEKLFF. The CDR3 DNA reads TGTGCCAGCAGCTCAAACCGACCCCCTAACGATGAAAAACTGTTTTTT.

This clonotype was seen a few times. The chain has TRBV5-1 and TRBJ2-7; 7 bases map to TRBD1. V gave up 0 bases and J gave up 2 bases; unmatched junction bases: 5. Germline assignment: CDR1 SGHRS and CDR2 YFSETQ. The CDR3 has 15 residues. In nucleotides, the CDR3 is TGCGCCAGCAGCTTGGATGGGACAGCAACCTACGAGCAGTACTTC. Translated: CASSLDGTATYEQYF.

Many counts were recorded for this clonotype. The chain couples TRBV20-1 to TRBJ1-5, with 10 nucleotides matching TRBD1. This CDR3 is built from 14 residues. V lost 3 bases and J lost 11; bases outside the gene matches: 10. CDR1 is DFQATT and CDR2 is SNEGSKA in the germline V gene (reference sequence). The DNA for the CDR3 is TGCAGTGCTAGGACGGACAGGGGGGAGAGAGCCCAGCATTTT. Encoded protein: CSARTDRGERAQHF.

The V gene is TRBV2, the J gene TRBJ2-5; no firm D call. V was cut by 4 bases and J by 5 bases, with 8 bases left in between. Germline V gene sequence: CDR1 SNHLY, CDR2 FYNNEI. CDR3 length: 12 amino acids. CDR3 in amino acids: CASSGPIETQYF. CDR3 bases: TGTGCCAGCAGTGGGCCTATTGAGACCCAGTACTTC.

This clonotype was seen repeatedly, ten times or more. This chain links TRBV4-1 with TRBJ2-1, with TRBD2 identical over 8 bases. J was trimmed by 5 bases and V by 4 bases; bases with no gene match: 10. Germline lookup yields CDR1 MGHRA and CDR2 YSYEKL. This CDR3 contains 16 residues. CDR3 residues: CASSPTPAGANNEQFF. The CDR3 bases are TGCGCCAGCAGCCCAACCCCAGCGGGGGCGAACAATGAGCAGTTCTTC.

This clonotype has ten or more counts. V is TRBV5-8 and J is TRBJ2-1; the match to TRBD1 covers 8 bases. Losses at the gene ends were 2 bases for V and 6 bases for J; bases not matched to a gene: 7. CDR1 is SGHTS, CDR2 YDEGEE, per germline. The CDR3 is 15 amino acids. Here the CDR3 DNA reads TGTGCCAGCAGCTTCCGGGACAGGCCTCGCAATGAGCAGTTCTTC. This translates into CASSFRDRPRNEQFF. The full variable domain, its missing parts supplied by reference TRBV5-8 and TRBJ2-1, is EAGVTQSPTHLIKTRGQQATLRCSPISGHTSVYWYQQALGLGLQFLLWYDEGEERNRGNFPPRFSGRQFPNYSSELNVNALELEDSALYLCASSFRDRPRNEQFFGPGTRLTVL.

This rearrangement joins TRBV4-1 to TRBJ1-6; no firm D call. CDR1 and CDR2 from the germline V gene are MGHRA and YSYEKL. The CDR3 consists of 15 residues. The V and J ends lost 3 bases and 7 bases respectively, with 13 bases between them. CDR3 DNA: TGCGCCAGCAGCCAGCCTGTTTCGGGCAATTCACCCCTCCACTTT. It translates to CASSQPVSGNSPLHF.

In its sample, this clonotype was seen many times. This chain joins TRBV2 and TRBJ2-2; a possible D gene is TRBD2 (7 bases). CDR3 size: 14 residues. Trimming took off 8 bases at V and 2 bases at J, with 12 bases between the two ends. The germline CDR1 and CDR2 sequences are SNHLY and FYNNEI. Here the CDR3 reads CASRGAVNTGELFF. The CDR3 DNA sequence: TGTGCCAGCCGGGGGGCAGTTAACACCGGGGAGCTGTTTTTT.

This clonotype was seen at least ten times. The gene calls are TRBV28 and TRBJ1-1; D remains ambiguous. CDR3 length: 14 amino acids. The V and J ends lost 6 bases and 0 bases respectively, with 11 bases between them. The germline gives CDR1 MDHEN, CDR2 SYDVKM. The CDR3 DNA is TGTGCCAGCAGGACCAGGTTCATGAACACTGAAGCTTTCTTT. It specifies CASRTRFMNTEAFF.

This clonotype has a count of ten or more. The rearrangement links TRBV7-6 to TRBJ1-6, with no clear D. The CDR3 extends over 15 amino acids. Germline V gene sequence: CDR1 SGHVS, CDR2 FNYEAQ. Trimming stripped 1 base from V and 7 bases from J, with 11 bases between. This chain's CDR3 is CASSLVFGKNSPLHF. The CDR3 nucleotides are TGTGCCAGCAGCTTAGTATTCGGGAAAAATTCACCCCTCCACTTT.

This clonotype was counted many times. The J gene is TRBJ2-1, the V gene TRBV7-2; D may be TRBD1 or TRBD2 (5 bases each). The V gene lost 1 base and the J gene lost 6 bases, with 13 bases spanning the gap. CDR3 size: 15 residues. Germline CDR1 SGHTA, CDR2 FQGNSA. Written as DNA, the CDR3 is TGTGCCAGCAGCTTAGGTGGGACGACCCTCAATGAGCAGTTCTTC. This encodes CASSLGGTTLNEQFF.

This clonotype showed up many times. The chain is built from TRBV5-1 and TRBJ1-1; D not resolved. Trimming removed 0 bases from V and 4 bases from J, with 13 bases in between. Looked up from germline, CDR1 is SGHRS and CDR2 is YFSETQ. The CDR3 consists of 15 residues. The CDR3 region is CASSLDAAPGTEAFF. CDR3 DNA: TGCGCCAGCAGCTTGGATGCGGCGCCGGGCACTGAAGCTTTCTTT.

This clonotype was counted ten times or more. The chain recombines TRBV5-5 with TRBJ1-4, with D possibly being TRBD1 (5 bases). V lost 2 bases, J lost 6 bases, and 11 bases lay in between. This CDR3 spans 14 amino acids. CDR1 is SGHKS and CDR2 is YYEKEE in the germline V gene (reference sequence). The CDR3 is CASSLEGPYEKLFF. The CDR3 region has the DNA TGTGCCAGCAGCTTAGAGGGACCCTATGAAAAACTGTTTTTT.

This clonotype showed up many times. The CDR3 reads CASSLPRQRHGYTF. CDR3 nucleotides: TGTGCCAGCAGCTTGCCGCGGCAGAGGCATGGCTACACCTTC. The chain combines TRBV5-8 with TRBJ1-2; D remains unclear. CDR1 and CDR2 from the germline V gene are SGHTS and YDEGEE. Deletions cut 1 base from V and 6 bases from J, with 13 bases between. The CDR3 is made up of 14 amino acids.

This clonotype occurred many times. The CDR3 here is CASSITGTHIYDEQFF. In nucleotides, the CDR3 is TGCGCCAGCAGCATTACTGGGACTCACATATACGATGAGCAGTTCTTC. The chain links TRBV5-1 to TRBJ2-1; tentatively, D is TRBD2 (6 bases). The CDR3 consists of 16 residues. In germline, CDR1 is SGHRS, CDR2 YFSETQ. Trimming took 4 bases from V and 8 from J, leaving 22 bases between them.